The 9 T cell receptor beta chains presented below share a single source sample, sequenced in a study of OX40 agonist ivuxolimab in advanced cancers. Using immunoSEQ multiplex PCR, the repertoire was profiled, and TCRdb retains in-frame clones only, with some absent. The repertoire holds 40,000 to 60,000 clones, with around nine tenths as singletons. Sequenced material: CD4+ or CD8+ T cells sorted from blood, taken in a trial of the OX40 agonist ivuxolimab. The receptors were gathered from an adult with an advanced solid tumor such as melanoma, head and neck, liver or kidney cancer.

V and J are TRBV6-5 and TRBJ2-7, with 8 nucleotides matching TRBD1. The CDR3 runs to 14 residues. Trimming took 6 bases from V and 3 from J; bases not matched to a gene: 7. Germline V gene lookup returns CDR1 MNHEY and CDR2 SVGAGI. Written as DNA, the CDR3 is TGTGCCAGCAGCTCCGGGACAGGACACTACGAGCAGTACTTC. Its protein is CASSSGTGHYEQYF.

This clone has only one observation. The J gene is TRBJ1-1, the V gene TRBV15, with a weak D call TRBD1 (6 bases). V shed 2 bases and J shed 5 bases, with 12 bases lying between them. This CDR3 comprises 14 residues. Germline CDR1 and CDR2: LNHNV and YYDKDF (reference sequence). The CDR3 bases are TGTGCCACCAGCAGAAGGGGGGCGCAAACTGAAGCTTTCTTT. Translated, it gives CATSRRGAQTEAFF.

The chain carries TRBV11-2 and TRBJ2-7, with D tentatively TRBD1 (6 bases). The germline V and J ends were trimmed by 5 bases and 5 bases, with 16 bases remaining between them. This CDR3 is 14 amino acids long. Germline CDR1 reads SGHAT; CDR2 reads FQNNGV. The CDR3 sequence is CASSRQDRHDEQYF. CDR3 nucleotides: TGTGCCAGCAGCCGACAGGACCGCCACGACGAGCAGTACTTC.

Here the CDR3 reads CASSPLRRGGRDEQFF. In DNA, the CDR3 is TGTGCCAGCAGCCCCCTGAGGCGGGGGGGCCGGGATGAGCAGTTCTTC. The V call is TRBV28, the J call TRBJ2-1; 9 nucleotides align to TRBD2. The CDR3 is made up of 16 amino acids. The V gene end was trimmed by 6 bases and the J gene end by 8 bases; junction bases not matched to a gene: 14. CDR1 is MDHEN and CDR2 is SYDVKM in the germline V gene.

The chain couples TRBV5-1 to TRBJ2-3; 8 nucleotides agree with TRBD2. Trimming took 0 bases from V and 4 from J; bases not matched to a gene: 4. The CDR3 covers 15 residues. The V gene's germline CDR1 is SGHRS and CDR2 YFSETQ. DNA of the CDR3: TGCGCCAGCAGCTTGGCGGGGGGGCGCGCAGATACGCAGTATTTT. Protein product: CASSLAGGRADTQYF.

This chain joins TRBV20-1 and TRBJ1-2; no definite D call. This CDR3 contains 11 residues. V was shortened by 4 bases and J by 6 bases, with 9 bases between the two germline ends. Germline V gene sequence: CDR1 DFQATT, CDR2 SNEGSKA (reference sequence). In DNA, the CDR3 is TGCAGTGCTAAGCGGGGTGATGGCTACACCTTC. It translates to CSAKRGDGYTF.

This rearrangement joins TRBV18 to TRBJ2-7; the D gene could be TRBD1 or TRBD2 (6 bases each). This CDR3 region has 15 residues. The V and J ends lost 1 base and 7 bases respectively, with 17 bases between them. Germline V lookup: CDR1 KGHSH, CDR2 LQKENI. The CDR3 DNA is TGTGCCAGCTCACCACTCGGGGGCTCTGAGGGGGAGCAGTACTTC. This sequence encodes CASSPLGGSEGEQYF.

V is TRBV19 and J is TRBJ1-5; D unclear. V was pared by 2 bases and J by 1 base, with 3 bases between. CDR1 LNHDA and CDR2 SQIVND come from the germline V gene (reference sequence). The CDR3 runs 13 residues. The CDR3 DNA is TGTGCCAGTAGTATAACCAGCAATCAGCCCCAGCATTTT. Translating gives CASSITSNQPQHF. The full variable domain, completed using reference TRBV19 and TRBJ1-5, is DGGITQSPKYLFRKEGQNVTLSCEQNLNHDAMYWYRQDPGQGLRLIYYSQIVNDFQKGDIAEGYSVSREKKESFPLTVTSAQKNPTAFYLCASSITSNQPQHFGDGTRLSIL.

CDR3 in amino acids: CAISGVAYGYTF. The DNA of the CDR3 is TGTGCCATCTCGGGGGTTGCTTATGGCTACACCTTC. This chain joins TRBV10-3 and TRBJ1-2; D might be TRBD1 (5 bases). V was trimmed by 8 bases and J by 5 bases, leaving 12 bases between them. Germline V CDR1 and CDR2: ENHRY, SYGVKD. The CDR3 sequence is 12 residues long.